These 15 T cell receptor beta chains share one sample of origin, sequenced in a study of blood T cell repertoires in COVID-19. Clones were sequenced by immunoSEQ multiplex PCR, and TCRdb holds only the in-frame ones, with some missing. The sample shows 180,000 or so clones, 70% to 85% of them seen only once. Input material: peripheral blood. Receptors were obtained from a human donor with acute or convalescent COVID-19. The donor label of this sample is uncertain.

The CDR3 is CASSRDRASHEQYF. CDR3 bases: TGTGCCAGCAGTCGGGACAGGGCAAGCCACGAGCAGTACTTC. The gene calls are TRBV6-5 and TRBJ2-7; 9 bases fit TRBD1. V lost 5 bases and J lost 5; bases outside the gene matches: 7. There are 14 residues in the CDR3. CDR1 MNHEY and CDR2 SVGAGI come from the germline V gene.

This clone appeared a few times. J is TRBJ2-3 and V is TRBV6-5; the D gene is possibly TRBD2 (5 bases). The CDR3 totals 13 residues. V lost 8 bases and J 0 bases, leaving 9 bases between the germline ends. Germline V lookup: CDR1 MNHEY, CDR2 SVGAGI. CDR3 in DNA: TGTGCCAGCTTGAGGGCTAGCACAGATACGCAGTATTTT. Its translation: CASLRASTDTQYF.

In DNA form, the CDR3 reads TGTGCCAGCAGCGCGAACCGACAGCTCCAAGAGACCCAGTACTTC. Translating it yields CASSANRQLQETQYF. The gene calls are TRBV5-4 and TRBJ2-5, with D possibly matching TRBD1 (5 bases). The germline V gene encodes CDR1 SGHNT and CDR2 YYREEE (reference sequence). V was clipped by 4 bases and J by 1 base, with 14 bases between them. The CDR3 runs 15 residues.

The V gene is TRBV6-1, the J gene TRBJ2-7; TRBD1 might be the D (5 bases). The V and J ends lost 2 bases and 0 bases respectively, with 11 bases between them. CDR1 and CDR2 from the germline V gene are MNHNS and SASEGT. There are 15 residues in the CDR3. The DNA of the CDR3 is TGTGCCAGCAGTGAACGGACACTCAGCTCCTACGAGCAGTACTTC. This gives the protein CASSERTLSSYEQYF.

The chain links TRBV10-3 to TRBJ2-7, with 13 positions matching TRBD2. Germline CDR1 and CDR2: ENHRY and SYGVKD. V shed 9 bases, J shed 1 base, and the junction held 6 bases outside the gene matches. This CDR3 spans 15 amino acids. DNA for the CDR3: TGTGCCATAAGTTGGACTAGCGGGAGTTCCTACGAGCAGTACTTC. Amino acids: CAISWTSGSSYEQYF.

The chain carries TRBV5-5 and TRBJ1-5; D is perhaps TRBD1 (6 bases). CDR3 length: 17 residues. The V and J ends lost 0 bases and 4 bases respectively, with 17 bases between them. Looked up from germline, CDR1 is SGHKS and CDR2 is YYEKEE (reference sequence). CDR3 protein: CASSLDRASIRNQPQHF. The DNA for the CDR3 is TGTGCCAGCAGCTTGGACAGGGCCTCCATTCGTAATCAGCCCCAGCATTTT.

CDR3 DNA: TGTGCCAGCTGCCAGAGGCAGAACACCGGGGAGCTGTTTTTT. Its translation: CASCQRQNTGELFF. V usage is TRBV27 and J usage is TRBJ2-2; D call uncertain. V was cut by 8 bases and J by 1 base, with 11 bases left in between. This CDR3 region has 14 residues. From germline, CDR1 is MNHEY and CDR2 SMNVEV (reference sequence).

In nucleotides, the CDR3 is TGTGCCAGCAGCACGGGACTTCAAGAGACCCAGTACTTC. It encodes CASSTGLQETQYF. This chain uses TRBV28 with TRBJ2-5, with D perhaps TRBD2 (6 bases). The CDR3 extends over 13 amino acids. From germline, CDR1 is MDHEN and CDR2 SYDVKM. V was pared by 6 bases and J by 2 bases, with 10 bases between.

This sequence joins TRBV6-5 and TRBJ2-7, with 7 bases lining up with TRBD1. The germline gives CDR1 MNHEY, CDR2 SVGAGI. The CDR3 has 14 amino acids. Losses at the gene ends were 3 bases for V and 5 bases for J; bases not matched to a gene: 7. CDR3 DNA: TGTGCCAGCAGTTATCGACAGGGAGTCGACGAGCAGTACTTC. Translated: CASSYRQGVDEQYF.

J is TRBJ1-3 and V is TRBV10-3, with D maybe TRBD1 (5 bases). The CDR3 is 17 amino acids. CDR1 and CDR2 from the germline V gene are ENHRY and SYGVKD. V was shortened by 0 bases and J by 0 bases, with 12 bases between the two germline ends. The CDR3: CAISESRRTISGNTIYF. Written as DNA, the CDR3 is TGTGCCATCAGTGAGTCCCGGCGGACAATCTCTGGAAACACCATATATTTT.

The genes are TRBV29-1 and TRBJ2-5, with D perhaps TRBD2 (5 bases). The V gene's germline CDR1 is SQVTM and CDR2 ANQGSEA. V was shortened by 2 bases and J by 2 bases, with 15 bases between the two germline ends. There are 15 residues in the CDR3. The CDR3 DNA sequence: TGCAGCGTTGAACTAGCCTTAATCTTTCAAGAGACCCAGTACTTC. Its protein is CSVELALIFQETQYF.

The V call is TRBV12-3 or TRBV12-4, the J call TRBJ2-1; D is perhaps TRBD2 (6 bases). This CDR3 is 11 amino acids long. Trimming took off 6 bases at V and 9 bases at J, with 9 bases between the two ends. For the CDR3, the DNA is TGTGCCAGCAGGCGGGACGGTGAGCAGTTCTTC. Translation gives CASRRDGEQFF.

The gene calls are TRBV30 and TRBJ2-1; 10 bases are shared with TRBD2. The V gene end was trimmed by 0 bases and the J gene end by 5 bases; junction bases not matched to a gene: 4. The germline V gene has CDR1 GTSNPN and CDR2 SVGIG (reference sequence). The length of the CDR3 is 15 residues. The CDR3 DNA is TGTGCCTGGAGTGTAAAGCGGGGGGGTAACAATGAGCAGTTCTTC. Its translation: CAWSVKRGGNNEQFF.

This clone has a handful of counts. The V gene is TRBV18, the J gene TRBJ2-1; D unclear. V lost 3 bases and J 3 bases, leaving 12 bases between the germline ends. This CDR3 has 15 residues. CDR1 and CDR2 (germline): KGHSH, LQKENI. CDR3 loop: CASSPGVELYNEQFF. CDR3 in DNA: TGTGCCAGCTCACCTGGAGTGGAGCTCTACAATGAGCAGTTCTTC.

A single count supports this clone. The chain has TRBV7-9 and TRBJ2-1; TRBD2 matches 14 bases. Germline lookup yields CDR1 SEHNR and CDR2 FQNEAQ (reference sequence). CDR3 length equals 15 residues. V was clipped by 5 bases and J by 9 bases; unmatched bases: 6. The CDR3 here is CASSAGLAGDREQFF. CDR3 coding DNA: TGTGCCAGCAGCGCGGGACTAGCGGGAGATCGTGAGCAGTTCTTC.